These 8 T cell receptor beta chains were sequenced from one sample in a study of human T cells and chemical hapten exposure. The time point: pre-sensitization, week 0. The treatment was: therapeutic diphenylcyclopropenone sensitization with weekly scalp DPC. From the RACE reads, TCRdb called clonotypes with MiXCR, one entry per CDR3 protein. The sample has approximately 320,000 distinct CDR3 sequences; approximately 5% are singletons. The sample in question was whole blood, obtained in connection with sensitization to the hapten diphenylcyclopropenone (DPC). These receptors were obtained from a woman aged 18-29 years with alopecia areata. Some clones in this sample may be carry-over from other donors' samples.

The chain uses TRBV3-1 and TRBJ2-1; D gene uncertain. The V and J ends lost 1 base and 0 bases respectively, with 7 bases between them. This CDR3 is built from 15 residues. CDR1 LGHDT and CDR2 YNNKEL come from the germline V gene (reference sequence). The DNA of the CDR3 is TGTGCCAGCAGCCAAGCGGATCGCTCCTACAATGAGCAGTTCTTC. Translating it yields CASSQADRSYNEQFF.

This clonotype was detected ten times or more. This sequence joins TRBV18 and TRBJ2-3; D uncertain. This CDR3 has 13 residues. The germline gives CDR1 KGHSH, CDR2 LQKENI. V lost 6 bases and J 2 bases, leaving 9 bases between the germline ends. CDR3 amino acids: CASSRSDTDTQYF. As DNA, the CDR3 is TGTGCCAGCTCGAGGTCGGACACAGATACGCAGTATTTT.

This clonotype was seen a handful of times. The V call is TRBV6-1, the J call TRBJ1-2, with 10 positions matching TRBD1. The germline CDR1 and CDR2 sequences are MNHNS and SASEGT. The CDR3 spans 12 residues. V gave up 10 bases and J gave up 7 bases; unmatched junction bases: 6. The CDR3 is CATRQGALGYTF. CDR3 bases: TGTGCCACCCGACAGGGGGCTCTTGGCTACACCTTC.

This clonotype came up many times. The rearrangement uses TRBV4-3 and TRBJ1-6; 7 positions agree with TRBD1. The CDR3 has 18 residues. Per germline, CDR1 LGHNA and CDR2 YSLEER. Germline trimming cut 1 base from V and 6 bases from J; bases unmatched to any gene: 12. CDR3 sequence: CASSQAASMTGSNSPLHF. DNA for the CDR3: TGCGCCAGCAGCCAAGCAGCTTCGATGACAGGGAGTAATTCACCCCTCCACTTT.

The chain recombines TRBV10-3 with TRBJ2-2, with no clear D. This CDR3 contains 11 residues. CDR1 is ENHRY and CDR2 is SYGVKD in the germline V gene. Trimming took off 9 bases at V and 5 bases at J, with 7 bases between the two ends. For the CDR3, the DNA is TGTGCCATTAGACGGACCGGGGAGCTGTTTTTT. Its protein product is CAIRRTGELFF.

The CDR3 coding sequence is TGCAGTGCTAGCGGACAGGGCGATCGGCCCCAGCATTTT. Protein: CSASGQGDRPQHF. The chain carries TRBV20-1 and TRBJ1-5, with TRBD1 matching over 8 bases. Per germline, CDR1 DFQATT and CDR2 SNEGSKA (reference sequence). The V segment lost 3 bases and the J segment 9 bases; nucleotides outside the gene matches: 7. The CDR3 is 13 residues long.

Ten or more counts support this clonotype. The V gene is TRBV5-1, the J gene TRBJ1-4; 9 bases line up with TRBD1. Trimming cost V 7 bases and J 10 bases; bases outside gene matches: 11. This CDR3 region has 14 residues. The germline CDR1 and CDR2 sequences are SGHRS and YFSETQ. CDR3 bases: TGCGCCAGCTCAGGAGGGACAGGGATAGGAAAACTGTTTTTT. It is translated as CASSGGTGIGKLFF.

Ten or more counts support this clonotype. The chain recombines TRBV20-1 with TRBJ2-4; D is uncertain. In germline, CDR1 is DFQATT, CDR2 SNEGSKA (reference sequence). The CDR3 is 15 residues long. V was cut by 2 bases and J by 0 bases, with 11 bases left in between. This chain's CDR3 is CSARNPEIAKNIQYF. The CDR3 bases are TGCAGTGCTAGAAATCCAGAAATAGCCAAAAACATTCAGTACTTC.